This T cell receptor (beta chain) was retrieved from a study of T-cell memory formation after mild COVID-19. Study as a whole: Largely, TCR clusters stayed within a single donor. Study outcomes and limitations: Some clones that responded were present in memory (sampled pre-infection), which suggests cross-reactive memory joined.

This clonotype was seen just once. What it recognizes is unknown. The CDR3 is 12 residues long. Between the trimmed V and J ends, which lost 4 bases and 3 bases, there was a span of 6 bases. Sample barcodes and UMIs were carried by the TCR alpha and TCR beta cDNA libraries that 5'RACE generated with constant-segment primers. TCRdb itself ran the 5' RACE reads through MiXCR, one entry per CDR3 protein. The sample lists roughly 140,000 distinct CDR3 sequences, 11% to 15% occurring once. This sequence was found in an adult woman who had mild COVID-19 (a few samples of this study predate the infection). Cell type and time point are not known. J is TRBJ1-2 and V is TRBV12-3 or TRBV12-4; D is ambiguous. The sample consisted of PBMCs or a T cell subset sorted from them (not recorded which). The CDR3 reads CASSSEYYGYTF. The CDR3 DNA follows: TGTGCCAGCAGTTCTGAGTACTATGGCTACACCTTC.